The clone carrying this T cell receptor (beta chain) was seen more than once but under ten times. As yet, its antigen is unknown. This record comes from a study of human T cells and chemical hapten exposure. About the study: For sensitization, 2% DPC was applied to an approximately 2 cm by approximately 2 cm patch of upper inner arm skin. Small differences in pooled library volume mainly drove the variation in TCR yields per sample. Overall study findings and caveats: DPC sensitization left the count of TCRs above 1 in 1000 unchanged.

The time point: patch test 3, about 24 weeks after DPC sensitization. Treatment here: therapeutic diphenylcyclopropenone sensitization with weekly scalp DPC. Prior to each patch test being applied, blood was drawn. The V gene end was trimmed by 2 bases and the J gene end by 8 bases; junction bases not matched to a gene: 10. CDR1 and CDR2 (germline): DFQATT, SNEGSKA (reference sequence). The CDR3 covers 14 residues. TCRdb reprocessed the RACE reads with MiXCR, giving one entry per CDR3 protein. The repertoire consists of tens of thousands of distinct CDR3 sequences, with 10% to 15% occurring once and the leading ten covering roughly 5.9%.

The rearrangement uses TRBV20-1 and TRBJ1-2; 8 bases agree with TRBD1. The clonotype comes from a woman in her 50s with alopecia areata. Some clones in this sample may be carry-over from other donors' samples. The specimen was whole blood, collected in connection with sensitization to the hapten diphenylcyclopropenone (DPC). DNA for the CDR3: TGCAGTGCTAGATACAGGGGGGCGATTCTCGGCTACACCTTC. This sequence encodes CSARYRGAILGYTF.